This entry is about one TCR beta chain. Its target is unknown. Amplifying from RNA transcripts, the study obtained TCR beta CDR3 regions. Amplification began with first-round RT-PCR using HTBI primers, then second-round multiplex PCR was performed. TCRdb independently ran MiXCR on the multiplex PCR reads; one entry per CDR3 protein. This sample has fewer than 250,000 distinct CDR3 sequences, with under 30% found just once. The V gene's germline CDR1 is LNHDA and CDR2 SQIVND (reference sequence). The CDR3 sequence is 15 residues long. V dropped 6 bases and J dropped 1 base, with 15 bases sitting between them. The data were taken from a study of Graves' ophthalmopathy and Graves' hyperthyroidism. Study as a whole: Before any treatment, peripheral blood was taken at the initial diagnosis. General study points: Most expanded thyroid clonotypes above 0.001 frequency also appeared in blood.

Ophthalmopathic donors had moderate-to-severe activity, CAS ≥3 and NOSPECS ≥4, with disease that had lasted under 3 months. The starting material, approximately 10 ml of fresh peripheral blood, provided the PBMCs. Sequencing input: peripheral blood. This chain connects TRBV19 to TRBJ1-1; TRBD1 might be the D (6 bases). This TCR came from a man in his forties or fifties with Graves' ophthalmopathy. Here the CDR3 reads CASRPPGGGNTEAFF. CDR3 DNA sequence: TGTGCCAGTAGACCACCCGGGGGCGGGAACACTGAAGCTTTCTTT.